The 24 T cell receptor beta chains listed next were all sequenced from one sample in a study of blood T cells in healthy people across ages (dated by TCRdb to between 2014 and 2016). Receptor amplification or capture employed 5' RACE. The run used an Illumina HiSeq 2500. A second PCR of 7 to 11 cycles was run with a J-beta primer mix and a sample-barcoded 5' primer. TCRdb trimmed public reads at Q25 via fastp, called clones via MiXCR and kept in-frame beta chains. Every distinct CDR3 protein forms one entry, paired with its most common genes and DNA. The sample table records around 650,000 distinct CDR3 sequences; 35% to 50% of these occur just once. Around 30% of the sample goes to the ten largest clones. The sequencing input was blood. These receptors were obtained from a man at least 80 years old in good health.

V gene TRBV5-1 combines with J gene TRBJ2-1; no clear D. The DNA matches TRBJ2-7 better at its end, which makes the J call doubtful. Per the germline V gene, CDR1 is SGHRS and CDR2 is YFSETQ. CDR3 size: 13 residues. The CDR3 DNA reads TGCGCCAGCAGCCCCTCAAACCCGAGCGAGCAGTACTTC. Encoded protein: CASSPSNPSEQYF.

This clonotype is a singleton in its sample. The V gene is TRBV3-1, the J gene TRBJ1-2; the D gene is possibly TRBD1 (6 bases). Germline lookup yields CDR1 LGHDT and CDR2 YNNKEL (reference sequence). The CDR3 is made up of 14 amino acids. Trimming shortened V by 4 bases and J by 2 bases, and 11 bases separated the two germline ends. CDR3 region: CASSRRQENYGYTF. The CDR3 nucleotides are TGTGCCAGCAGCCGCCGACAGGAAAACTATGGCTACACCTTC.

This clonotype appeared a few times. This rearrangement joins TRBV6-5 to TRBJ1-2; D is unresolved. The CDR3 runs to 15 residues. Germline V gene sequence: CDR1 MNHEY, CDR2 SVGAGI. The V end was cut by 8 bases, the J end by 2 bases, with 18 bases between. The CDR3 spells CASSMGRPPNYGYTF. Written as DNA, the CDR3 is TGTGCCAGCTCCATGGGCAGGCCCCCCAACTATGGCTACACCTTC.

This clonotype was observed a handful of times. This chain links TRBV15 with TRBJ2-7, with TRBD1 identical over 8 bases. The CDR3 sequence is 15 residues long. Per the germline V gene, CDR1 is LNHNV and CDR2 is YYDKDF (reference sequence). The V segment lost 1 base and the J segment 6 bases; nucleotides outside the gene matches: 8. The CDR3 region has the DNA TGTGCCACCAGCAGAGGTGGACAGGGTGGCTCCGAGCAGTACTTC. Translated: CATSRGGQGGSEQYF.

This clonotype was recorded once. The junction and the germline gene differ at one end; a read error may be behind it. The chain combines TRBV4-3 with TRBJ2-6, with D maybe TRBD2 (5 bases). CDR1 is LGHNA and CDR2 is YSLEER in the germline V gene. The CDR3 is made up of 19 amino acids. The CDR3 here is CAGSQEGGMWGSGANVLTF. Here the CDR3 DNA reads TGCGCCGGCAGCCAAGAGGGCGGAATGTGGGGCTCTGGGGCCAACGTCCTGACTTTC.

This rearrangement joins TRBV20-1 to TRBJ2-1; TRBD2 aligns across 14 bases. With V trimmed by 0 bases and J by 8 bases, 3 bases remained unmatched. Germline CDR1 reads DFQATT; CDR2 reads SNEGSKA (reference sequence). CDR3 length equals 15 residues. The chain's CDR3 is CSAREPGLAGDEQFF. The CDR3 DNA is TGCAGTGCTAGAGAGCCGGGACTAGCGGGAGATGAGCAGTTCTTC.

This chain links TRBV11-3 with TRBJ2-1, with D unclear. Looked up from germline, CDR1 is SGHNT and CDR2 is YENEEA. The V end lost 2 bases, the J end lost 4 bases, and 12 bases lay between the germline ends. The CDR3 sequence is 15 residues long. CDR3 bases: TGTGCCAGCAGCTTAACCCCTACACCGTACAATGAGCAGTTCTTC. This gives the protein CASSLTPTPYNEQFF.

V gene TRBV5-1 combines with J gene TRBJ2-7; TRBD1 matches 8 bases. From germline, CDR1 is SGHRS and CDR2 YFSETQ. V lost 4 bases and J lost 1; bases outside the gene matches: 10. The CDR3 covers 16 residues. The CDR3 DNA sequence: TGCGCCAGCAGCCCCTTCACAGGGGGGCCTTCCTACGAGCAGTACTTC. Protein product: CASSPFTGGPSYEQYF.

This clonotype was seen many times. The chain employs TRBV12-3 or TRBV12-4 and TRBJ2-5; 10 nucleotides match TRBD1. Trimming cost V 6 bases and J 2 bases; bases outside gene matches: 3. CDR3 length: 14 residues. The CDR3 protein is CASSRQGAQETQYF. DNA of the CDR3: TGTGCCAGCAGCCGACAGGGGGCTCAAGAGACCCAGTACTTC.

The genes are TRBV18 and TRBJ2-5, with a tentative D call TRBD1 (5 bases). The better agreement between TRBJ2-7 and the DNA end casts doubt on the J call. Germline CDR1 and CDR2: KGHSH and LQKENI. The CDR3 extends over 14 amino acids. The CDR3 coding sequence is TGTGCCAGCTCACCACGGGGCCAGACCTACGAGCAGTACTTC. This translates into CASSPRGQTYEQYF.

The genes are TRBV11-2 and TRBJ2-7; TRBD2 is a possible D gene (6 bases). From germline, CDR1 is SGHAT and CDR2 FQNNGV. This CDR3 has 16 residues. Trimming cost V 2 bases and J 6 bases, with 20 bases left between them. The DNA of the CDR3 is TGTGCCAGCAGCTTATGGGACTTCGGGGCTACGGGCGAGCAGTACTTC. As protein: CASSLWDFGATGEQYF.

The rearrangement uses TRBV6-2 or TRBV6-3 and TRBJ2-3; D is ambiguous. Trimming removed 0 bases at V and 6 bases at J, with 13 bases between. This CDR3 has 15 amino acids. Germline CDR1 and CDR2: MNHEY and SVGEGT. The chain's CDR3 is CASSYSSVETDTQYF. The CDR3 DNA follows: TGTGCCAGCAGTTACTCTTCGGTGGAAACGGATACGCAGTATTTT.

This chain joins TRBV7-2 and TRBJ2-1, with D unresolved. V was trimmed by 6 bases and J by 7 bases, leaving 13 bases between them. The CDR3 is 13 amino acids. Germline V gene lookup returns CDR1 SGHTA and CDR2 FQGNSA. The CDR3 loop is CASRERRVNEQFF. The CDR3 DNA reads TGTGCCAGCAGGGAAAGAAGGGTTAATGAGCAGTTCTTC.

The V gene is TRBV12-3 or TRBV12-4, the J gene TRBJ2-4; 9 bases align to TRBD1. Matching the DNA end better, TRBJ2-7 makes the J call doubtful. The CDR3 spans 15 residues. CDR3 in amino acids: CASTSSGTGLDEQYF. DNA of the CDR3: TGTGCCAGCACCTCATCCGGGACAGGGTTGGACGAGCAGTACTTC.

The V and J genes are TRBV5-1 and TRBJ2-5; TRBD1 agrees at 7 bases. V dropped 4 bases and J dropped 11; count of bases not matched to a gene: 8. This CDR3 is 12 amino acids long. Germline-derived CDR1 and CDR2 are SGHRS and YFSETQ. CDR3 residues: CASSRGQTVQYF. The CDR3 DNA follows: TGCGCCAGCAGCAGGGGACAGACCGTGCAGTACTTC.

This clonotype was seen more than once but under ten times. The chain carries TRBV7-2 and TRBJ2-7; D is perhaps TRBD2 (6 bases). There are 13 residues in the CDR3. Germline CDR1 SGHTA, CDR2 FQGNSA. Trimming pared 4 bases from V and 3 bases from J, leaving 10 bases between. The CDR3 nucleotides read TGTGCCAGCAGCTGGGGACTGCGCTACGAGCAGTACTTC. Residues: CASSWGLRYEQYF. The whole variable domain, filled in from reference TRBV7-2 and TRBJ2-7, reads GAGVSQSPSNKVTEKGKDVELRCDPISGHTALYWYRQSLGQGLEFLIYFQGNSAPDKSGLPSDRFSAERTGGSVSTLTIQRTQQEDSAVYLCASSWGLRYEQYFGPGTRLTVT.

A few counts support this clonotype. The rearrangement joins TRBV7-2 to TRBJ2-4, with D possibly matching TRBD2 (6 bases). This CDR3 is built from 14 residues. Germline CDR1 SGHTA, CDR2 FQGNSA. V was shortened by 5 bases and J by 7 bases, with 15 bases between the two germline ends. The CDR3 reads CASSGGTPPNIQYF. The CDR3 coding sequence is TGTGCCAGCAGCGGAGGGACGCCCCCCAACATTCAGTACTTC.

The chain carries TRBV4-3 and TRBJ1-2; TRBD1 is a possible D gene (5 bases). V lost 7 bases and J lost 3, with 9 bases in between. Germline values: CDR1 LGHNA, CDR2 YSLEER. The CDR3 is 12 residues long. The CDR3 protein is CASMGGDYGYTF. In DNA form, the CDR3 reads TGCGCCAGCATGGGAGGGGACTATGGCTACACCTTC.

This clonotype was seen many times. The chain employs TRBV7-2 and TRBJ1-6, with a possible D match to TRBD1 (5 bases). The CDR3 consists of 16 residues. Between the trimmed V and J ends, which lost 1 base and 7 bases, there was a span of 14 bases. Per the germline V gene, CDR1 is SGHTA and CDR2 is FQGNSA. CDR3 residues: CASSLVPGSINSPLHF. The CDR3 DNA is TGTGCCAGCAGCTTAGTTCCAGGGAGCATCAATTCACCCCTCCACTTT. The full variable domain, its missing parts supplied by reference TRBV7-2 and TRBJ1-6, is GAGVSQSPSNKVTEKGKDVELRCDPISGHTALYWYRQSLGQGLEFLIYFQGNSAPDKSGLPSDRFSAERTGGSVSTLTIQRTQQEDSAVYLCASSLVPGSINSPLHFGNGTRLTVT.

In its sample, this clonotype was seen a few times. V usage is TRBV6-5 and J usage is TRBJ1-5, with a weak D call TRBD1 (6 bases). In germline, CDR1 is MNHEY, CDR2 SVGAGI. The CDR3 spans 18 residues. The ends were cut back, 2 bases at V and 4 bases at J, with 21 bases in the middle. In DNA form, the CDR3 reads TGTGCCAGCAGTTACAAGGGGGGACCGAGAATGGGAAATCAGCCCCAGCATTTT. It codes for CASSYKGGPRMGNQPQHF.

This clonotype was detected many times. The chain has TRBV7-9 and TRBJ1-1; 9 positions match TRBD1. The CDR3 sequence is 18 residues long. V trimming: 5 bases; J trimming: 5 bases; junction bases outside the gene matches: 18. In germline, CDR1 is SEHNR, CDR2 FQNEAQ (reference sequence). The CDR3 here is CASSPHRDRVLTTTEAFF. CDR3 in DNA: TGTGCCAGCAGCCCCCACCGGGACAGGGTCTTAACAACAACTGAAGCTTTCTTT.

The chain is built from TRBV20-1 and TRBJ1-5, with D possibly TRBD1 on 5 matching bases. CDR3 size: 12 residues. The V end was cut by 6 bases, the J end by 6 bases, with 12 bases between. Germline-derived CDR1 and CDR2 are DFQATT and SNEGSKA (reference sequence). The CDR3 DNA sequence: TGCAGTGCGTCGGACAAGGGTCAGCCCCAGCATTTT. Its translation is CSASDKGQPQHF.

The V gene is TRBV6-2 or TRBV6-3, the J gene TRBJ2-3; 7 positions match TRBD2. Looked up from germline, CDR1 is MNHEY and CDR2 is SVGEGT. Germline trimming cut 7 bases from V and 0 bases from J; bases unmatched to any gene: 10. The length of the CDR3 is 16 residues. CDR3 sequence (DNA): TGTGCCAGCAATCCCGTAGCGGGCCGGAGCACAGATACGCAGTATTTT. Translation: CASNPVAGRSTDTQYF.

The CDR3 region is CSARGLAETQYF. The CDR3 DNA reads TGCAGTGCCCGAGGACTAGCAGAGACCCAGTACTTC. The chain links TRBV20-1 to TRBJ2-5; the match to TRBD2 covers 8 bases. The germline gives CDR1 DFQATT, CDR2 SNEGSKA (reference sequence). The CDR3 has 12 amino acids. J was trimmed by 4 bases and V by 6 bases; bases with no gene match: 4.